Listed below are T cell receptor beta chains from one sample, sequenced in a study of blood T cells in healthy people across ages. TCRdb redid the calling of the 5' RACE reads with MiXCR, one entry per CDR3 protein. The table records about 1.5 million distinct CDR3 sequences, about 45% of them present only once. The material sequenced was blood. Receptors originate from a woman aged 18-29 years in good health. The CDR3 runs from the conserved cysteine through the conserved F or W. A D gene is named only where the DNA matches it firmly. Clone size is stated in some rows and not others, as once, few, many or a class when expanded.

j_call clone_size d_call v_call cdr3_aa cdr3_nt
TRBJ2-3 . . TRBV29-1 CSVEATGLETQYF TGCAGCGTTGAAGCGACTGGGTTAGAGACGCAGTATTTT
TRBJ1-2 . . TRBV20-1 CSAIFNVRGYTF TGCAGTGCTATCTTCAACGTAAGGGGCTACACCTTC
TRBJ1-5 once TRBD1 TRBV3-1 CASSLRDRGPQPQHF TGTGCCAGCAGCCTTCGGGACAGGGGGCCTCAGCCCCAGCATTTT
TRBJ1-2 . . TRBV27 CASSDGTNYGYTF TGTGCCAGCAGTGACGGTACTAACTATGGCTACACCTTC
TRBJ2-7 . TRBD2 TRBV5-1 CASSNGYGLADRPSNHNEQYF TGCGCCAGCAGCAACGGATACGGACTAGCGGACCGACCGTCGAATCACAATGAGCAGTACTTC
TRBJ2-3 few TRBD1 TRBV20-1 CSARDSGTGGTDTQYF TGCAGTGCTAGAGATTCCGGGACAGGGGGCACAGATACGCAGTATTTT
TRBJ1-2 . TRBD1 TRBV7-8 CASRPRQGKGGGYTF TGTGCCAGCAGGCCTAGACAGGGGAAAGGGGGCGGCTACACCTTC
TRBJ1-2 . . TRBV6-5 CASRTTGFMAYGYTF TGTGCCAGCAGAACTACAGGGTTTATGGCCTATGGCTACACCTTC
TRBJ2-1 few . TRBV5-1 CASSSRQVNEQFF TGCGCCAGCAGCTCCCGACAAGTAAATGAGCAGTTCTTC
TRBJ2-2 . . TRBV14 CASSPFLAVTGELFF TGTGCCAGCAGCCCCTTTCTTGCGGTAACCGGGGAGCTGTTTTTT
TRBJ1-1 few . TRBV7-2 CASSFRTPGAEAFF TGTGCCAGCAGCTTTAGGACACCCGGGGCTGAAGCTTTCTTT
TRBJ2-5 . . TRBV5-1 CASTKLGVGETQYF TGCGCCAGCACCAAGCTCGGGGTTGGGGAGACCCAGTACTTC
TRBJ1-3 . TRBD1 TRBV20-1 CSAPSSGQRTSGNTIYF TGCAGTGCCCCGTCCTCGGGACAGCGGACCTCTGGAAACACCATATATTTT
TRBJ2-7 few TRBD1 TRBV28 CASSSDRGAPRSYEQYF TGTGCCAGCAGCTCAGACAGGGGCGCCCCCAGGTCCTACGAGCAGTACTTC
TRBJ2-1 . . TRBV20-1 CSVRGLAGYNEQFF TGCAGTGTCAGGGGCCTAGCCGGATACAATGAGCAGTTCTTC
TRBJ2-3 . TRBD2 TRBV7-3 CASSLASGRAPDTQYF TGTGCCAGCAGCTTAGCTAGCGGGAGGGCCCCCGATACGCAGTATTTT
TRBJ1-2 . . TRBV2 CARPAKYGYTF TGTGCCCGCCCAGCAAAATATGGCTACACCTTC
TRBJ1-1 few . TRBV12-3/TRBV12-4 CASRNRPTSNTEAFF TGTGCCAGCCGGAACAGGCCGACTTCGAACACTGAAGCTTTCTTT
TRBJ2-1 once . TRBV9 CAGSVVGFNEQFF TGTGCCGGCAGCGTAGTAGGGTTCAATGAGCAGTTCTTC
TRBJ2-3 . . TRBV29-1 CSANRPGGADTQYF TGCAGCGCAAACAGGCCCGGAGGGGCAGATACGCAGTATTTT
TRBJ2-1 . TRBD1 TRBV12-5 CASGPGQATYNEQFF TGTGCTAGTGGCCCAGGACAGGCAACCTACAATGAGCAGTTCTTC
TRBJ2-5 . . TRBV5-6 CASSPGLLGTQYF TGTGCCAGCAGCCCCGGCCTCCTTGGGACCCAGTACTTC
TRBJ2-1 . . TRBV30 CAWSGIGCEQFF TGTGCCTGGAGTGGGATAGGGTGTGAGCAGTTCTTC
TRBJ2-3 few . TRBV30 CAWTPPYETDTQYF TGTGCCTGGACTCCTCCCTATGAAACAGATACGCAGTATTTT
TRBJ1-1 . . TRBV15 CATQSNTEAFF TGTGCCACCCAGTCGAACACTGAAGCTTTCTTT
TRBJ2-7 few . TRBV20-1 CSASVAPPYEQYF TGCAGTGCTAGCGTGGCGCCCCCCTACGAGCAGTACTTC
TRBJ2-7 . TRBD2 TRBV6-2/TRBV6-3 CASSSGLSSNEQYF TGTGCCAGCAGTTCGGGACTATCTTCCAACGAGCAGTACTTC